This T cell receptor beta chain was documented in a study of CD4 T cells in relation to SARS-CoV-2 and coronaviruses. Study details: Convalescent donors were aged 21 to 72, with median roughly 40 years. Of the patients, 7 or 8 were male, a few female, two Hispanic. Points from the study as a whole: No crossreactivity against non-spike viral proteins was tested here. About 65% of donors had memory CD4+ clonotypes crossrecognizing SARS-CoV-2 and common cold coronavirus spike.

Comment on this clone: What it binds is not known.

TCRdb's table, derived via immunoSEQ multiplex PCR, lists solely in-frame clones and lacks some. The repertoire holds 35,000 to 40,000 clones, with approximately 83% as singletons. The V segment lost 8 bases and the J segment 2 bases; nucleotides outside the gene matches: 4. CDR1 is MNHEY, CDR2 SVGAGI, per germline. The CDR3 runs 13 residues. The receptor's source is an adult with COVID-19. Sequencing was done on a sample of memory CD4+ T cells from PBMCs. The rearrangement joins TRBV6-5 to TRBJ2-7, with 9 bases matching TRBD1. The CDR3 sequence: CASRGQGTYEQYF. CDR3 nucleotide sequence: TGTGCCAGCCGGGGACAGGGAACCTACGAGCAGTACTTC.